This T cell receptor beta chain originates from a study of T cell responses to AZD1222 COVID-19 vaccine. Overall study: Recipients boosted at about 4 weeks or about 12 weeks are pooled. Study-wide findings and caveats: Clonal diversity was possibly underestimated, and the donors were mostly white British, with more females. Baseline testing showed seropositivity in only six AZD1222 recipients. Spike-specific TCR breadth and depth both grew after two AZD1222 doses.

Sequencing used immunoSEQ multiplex PCR; TCRdb keeps in-frame clones, though not all of them. The data hold about 100,000 clones, with about 93% observed a single time. The length of the CDR3 is 14 residues. Looked up from germline, CDR1 is MGHDK and CDR2 is SYGVNS. V lost 3 bases and J 8 bases, leaving 13 bases between the germline ends. Notes on this clone: The antigen is undetermined.

The receptor comes from an adult in good health. The chain employs TRBV25-1 and TRBJ1-4; D remains unclear. The sequencing here drew on peripheral blood, taken on day 0 of AZD1222 vaccination. CDR3 sequence reads: CASSDPPHSEKLFF. The CDR3 region has the DNA TGTGCCAGCAGTGACCCCCCCCACAGCGAAAAACTGTTTTTT.